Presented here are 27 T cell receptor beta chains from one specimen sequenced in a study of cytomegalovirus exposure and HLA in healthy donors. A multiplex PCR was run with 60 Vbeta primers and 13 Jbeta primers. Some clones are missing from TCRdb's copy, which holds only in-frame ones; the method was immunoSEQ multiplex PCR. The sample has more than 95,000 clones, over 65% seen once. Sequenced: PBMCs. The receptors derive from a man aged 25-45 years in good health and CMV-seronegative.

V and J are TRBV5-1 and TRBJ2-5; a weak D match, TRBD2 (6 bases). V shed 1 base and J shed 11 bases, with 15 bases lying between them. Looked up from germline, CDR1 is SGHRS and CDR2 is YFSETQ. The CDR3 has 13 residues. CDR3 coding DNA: TGCGCCAGCAGCTTGAGTGGGTCGGGGGAGCAGTACTTC. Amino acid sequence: CASSLSGSGEQYF.

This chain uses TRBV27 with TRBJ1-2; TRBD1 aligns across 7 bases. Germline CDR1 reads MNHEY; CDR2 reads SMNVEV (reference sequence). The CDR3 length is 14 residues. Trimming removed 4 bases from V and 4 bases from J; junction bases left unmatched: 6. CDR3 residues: CASSSRTGGYGYTF. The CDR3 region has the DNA TGTGCCAGCAGTTCAAGGACAGGAGGCTATGGCTACACCTTC.

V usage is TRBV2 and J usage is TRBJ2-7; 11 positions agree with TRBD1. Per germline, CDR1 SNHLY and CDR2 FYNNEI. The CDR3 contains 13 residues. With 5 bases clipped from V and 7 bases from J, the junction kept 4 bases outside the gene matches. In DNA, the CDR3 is TGTGCCAGCAGTACGGACAGGGGGCTTGAGCAGTACTTC. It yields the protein CASSTDRGLEQYF.

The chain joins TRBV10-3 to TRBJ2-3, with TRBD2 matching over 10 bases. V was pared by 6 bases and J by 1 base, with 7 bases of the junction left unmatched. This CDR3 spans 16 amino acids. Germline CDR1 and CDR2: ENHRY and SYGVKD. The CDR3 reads CAIRERLAGGTDTQYF. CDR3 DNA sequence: TGTGCCATCAGAGAAAGGCTAGCGGGGGGCACAGATACGCAGTATTTT.

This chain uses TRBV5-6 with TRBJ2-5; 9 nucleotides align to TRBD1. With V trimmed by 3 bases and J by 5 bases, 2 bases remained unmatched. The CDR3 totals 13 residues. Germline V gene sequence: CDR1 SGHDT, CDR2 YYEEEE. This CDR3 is CASSYGTGETQYF. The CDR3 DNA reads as TGTGCCAGCAGCTACGGGACAGGGGAGACCCAGTACTTC.

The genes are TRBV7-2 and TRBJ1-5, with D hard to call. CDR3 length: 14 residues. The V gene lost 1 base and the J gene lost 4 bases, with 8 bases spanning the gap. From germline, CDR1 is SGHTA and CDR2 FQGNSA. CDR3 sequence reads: CASSLERRNQPQHF. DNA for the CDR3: TGTGCCAGCAGCTTAGAAAGGCGGAATCAGCCCCAGCATTTT.

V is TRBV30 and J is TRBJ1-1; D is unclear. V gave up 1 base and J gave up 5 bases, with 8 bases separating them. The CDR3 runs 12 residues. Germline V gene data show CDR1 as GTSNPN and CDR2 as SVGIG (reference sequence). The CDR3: CAWSGQVTEAFF. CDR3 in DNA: TGTGCCTGGAGTGGTCAGGTAACTGAAGCTTTCTTT.

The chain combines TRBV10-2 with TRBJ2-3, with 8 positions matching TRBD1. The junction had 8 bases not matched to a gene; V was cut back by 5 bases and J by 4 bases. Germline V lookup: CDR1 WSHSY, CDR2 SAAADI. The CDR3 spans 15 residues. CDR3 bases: TGCGCCAGCAGTCCAGGACAGGGAAGGGCAGATACGCAGTATTTT. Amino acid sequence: CASSPGQGRADTQYF.

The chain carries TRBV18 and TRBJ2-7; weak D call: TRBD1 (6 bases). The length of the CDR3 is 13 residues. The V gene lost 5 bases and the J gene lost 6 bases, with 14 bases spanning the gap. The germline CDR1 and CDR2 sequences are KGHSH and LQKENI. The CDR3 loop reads CASSIQGLGEQYF. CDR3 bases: TGTGCCAGCTCAATACAGGGCCTTGGCGAGCAGTACTTC. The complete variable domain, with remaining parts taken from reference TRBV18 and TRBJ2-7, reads NAGVMQNPRHLVRRRGQEARLRCSPMKGHSHVYWYRQLPEEGLKFMVYLQKENIIDESGMPKERFSAEFPKEGPSILRIQQVVRGDSAAYFCASSIQGLGEQYFGPGTRLTVT.

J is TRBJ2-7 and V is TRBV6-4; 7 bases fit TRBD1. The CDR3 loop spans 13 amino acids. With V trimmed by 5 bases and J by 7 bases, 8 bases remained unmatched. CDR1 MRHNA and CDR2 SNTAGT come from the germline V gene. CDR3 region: CASSKTGTGEQYF. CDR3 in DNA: TGTGCCAGCAGTAAGACAGGGACGGGTGAGCAGTACTTC.

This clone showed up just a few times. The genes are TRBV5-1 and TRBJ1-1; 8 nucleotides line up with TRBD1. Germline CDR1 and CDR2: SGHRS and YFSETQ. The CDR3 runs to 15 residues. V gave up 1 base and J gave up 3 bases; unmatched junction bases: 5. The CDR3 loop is CASSLMDRADTEAFF. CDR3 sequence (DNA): TGCGCCAGCAGCTTGATGGACAGGGCGGACACTGAAGCTTTCTTT.

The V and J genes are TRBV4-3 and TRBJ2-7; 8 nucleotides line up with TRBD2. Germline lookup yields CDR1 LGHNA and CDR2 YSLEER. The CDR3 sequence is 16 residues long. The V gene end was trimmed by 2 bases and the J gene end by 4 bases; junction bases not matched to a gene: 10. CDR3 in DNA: TGCGCCAGCAGCCAAAGGACCGGGGGGGCCTTTTACGAGCAGTACTTC. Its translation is CASSQRTGGAFYEQYF.

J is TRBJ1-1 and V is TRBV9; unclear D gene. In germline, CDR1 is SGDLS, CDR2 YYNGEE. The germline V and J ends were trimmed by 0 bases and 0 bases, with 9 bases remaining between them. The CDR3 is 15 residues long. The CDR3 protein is CASSVGQLLNTEAFF. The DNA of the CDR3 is TGTGCCAGCAGCGTAGGCCAGTTACTGAACACTGAAGCTTTCTTT.

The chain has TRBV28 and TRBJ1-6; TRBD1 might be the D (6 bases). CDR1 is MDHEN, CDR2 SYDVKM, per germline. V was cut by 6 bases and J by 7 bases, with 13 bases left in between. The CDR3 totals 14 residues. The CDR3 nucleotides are TGTGCCAGCAGGATCACAGGGTTCAATTCACCCCTCCACTTT. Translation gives CASRITGFNSPLHF.

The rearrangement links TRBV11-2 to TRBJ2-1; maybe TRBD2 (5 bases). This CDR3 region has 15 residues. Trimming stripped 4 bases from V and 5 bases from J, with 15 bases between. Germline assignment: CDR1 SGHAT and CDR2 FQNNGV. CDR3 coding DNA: TGTGCCAGCAGCTCCCTTACGGGGAGCCACAATGAGCAGTTCTTC. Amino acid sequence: CASSSLTGSHNEQFF. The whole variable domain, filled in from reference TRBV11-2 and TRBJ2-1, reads EAGVAQSPRYKIIEKRQSVAFWCNPISGHATLYWYQQILGQGPKLLIQFQNNGVVDDSQLPKDRFSAERLKGVDSTLKIQPAKLEDSAVYLCASSSLTGSHNEQFFGPGTRLTVL.

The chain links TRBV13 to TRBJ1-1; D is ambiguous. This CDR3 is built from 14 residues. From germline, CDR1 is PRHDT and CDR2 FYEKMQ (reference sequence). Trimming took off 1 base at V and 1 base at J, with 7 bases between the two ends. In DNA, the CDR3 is TGTGCCAGCAGCTTAGTGCCGGGGAACACTGAAGCTTTCTTT. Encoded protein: CASSLVPGNTEAFF.

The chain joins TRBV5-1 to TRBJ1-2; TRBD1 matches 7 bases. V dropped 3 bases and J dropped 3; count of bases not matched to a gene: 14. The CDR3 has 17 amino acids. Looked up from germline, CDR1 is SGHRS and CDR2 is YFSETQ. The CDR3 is CASSSRRGQYRYYGYTF. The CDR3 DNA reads TGCGCCAGCAGCTCCCGTCGGGGACAGTACCGATACTATGGCTACACCTTC.

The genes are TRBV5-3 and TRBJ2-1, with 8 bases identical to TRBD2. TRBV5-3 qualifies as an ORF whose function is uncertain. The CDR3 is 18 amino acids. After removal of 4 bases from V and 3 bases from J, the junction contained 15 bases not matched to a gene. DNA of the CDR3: TGTGCCAGAAGCCATTTTAACCCCCGGGAGGGAGGCTACAATGAGCAGTTCTTC. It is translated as CARSHFNPREGGYNEQFF.

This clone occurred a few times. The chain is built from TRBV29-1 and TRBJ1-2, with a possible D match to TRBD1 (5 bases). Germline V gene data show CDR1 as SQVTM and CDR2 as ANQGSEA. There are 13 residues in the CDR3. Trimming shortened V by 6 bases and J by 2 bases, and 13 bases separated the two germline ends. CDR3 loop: CSVQDGGNYGYTF. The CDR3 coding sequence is TGCAGCGTCCAGGACGGGGGGAACTATGGCTACACCTTC.

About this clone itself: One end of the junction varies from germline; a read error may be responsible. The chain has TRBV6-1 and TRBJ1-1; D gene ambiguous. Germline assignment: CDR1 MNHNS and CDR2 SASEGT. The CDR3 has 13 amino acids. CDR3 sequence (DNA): TGTGCCAGCAGTGGATCGGCCGGGATTGAAGCTTCCTTT. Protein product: CASSGSAGIEASF.

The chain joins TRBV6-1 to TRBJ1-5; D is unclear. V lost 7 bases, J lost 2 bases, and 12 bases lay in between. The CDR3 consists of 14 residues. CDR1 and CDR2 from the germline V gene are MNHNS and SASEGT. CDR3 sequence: CASIRGHGNQPQHF. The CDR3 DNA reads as TGTGCCAGCATTCGAGGGCACGGCAATCAGCCCCAGCATTTT.

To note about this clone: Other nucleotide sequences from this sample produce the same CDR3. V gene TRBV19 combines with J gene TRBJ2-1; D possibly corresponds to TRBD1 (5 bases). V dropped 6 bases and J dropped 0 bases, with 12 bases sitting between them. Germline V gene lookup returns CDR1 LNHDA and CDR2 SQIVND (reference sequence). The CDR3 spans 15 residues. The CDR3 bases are TGTGCCAGTAGGTTAGACAGAAGCTCCTACAATGAGCAGTTCTTC. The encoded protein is CASRLDRSSYNEQFF.

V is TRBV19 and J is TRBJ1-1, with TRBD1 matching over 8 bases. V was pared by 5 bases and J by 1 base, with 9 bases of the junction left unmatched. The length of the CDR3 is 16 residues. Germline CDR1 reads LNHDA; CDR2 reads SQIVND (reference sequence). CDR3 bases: TGTGCCAGTAGTCCCCGGACAGGGAATAAGAACACTGAAGCTTTCTTT. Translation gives CASSPRTGNKNTEAFF.

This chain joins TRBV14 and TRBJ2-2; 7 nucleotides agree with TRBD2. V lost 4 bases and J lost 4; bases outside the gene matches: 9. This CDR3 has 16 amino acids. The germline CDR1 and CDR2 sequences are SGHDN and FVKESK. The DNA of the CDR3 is TGTGCCAGCAGCCTCGTCGGCGGGAGAATCACCGGGGAGCTGTTTTTT. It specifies CASSLVGGRITGELFF.

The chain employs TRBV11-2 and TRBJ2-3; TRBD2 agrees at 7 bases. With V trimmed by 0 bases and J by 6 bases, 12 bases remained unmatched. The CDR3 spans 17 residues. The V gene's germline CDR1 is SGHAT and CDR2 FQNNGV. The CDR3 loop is CASSLDRWGGTLDTQYF. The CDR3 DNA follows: TGTGCCAGCAGCTTAGATCGGTGGGGGGGGACCTTGGATACGCAGTATTTT.

CDR3 protein: CASSLASGTEGYEQYF. The CDR3 nucleotides are TGCGCCAGCAGCTTGGCCTCAGGGACAGAGGGGTACGAGCAGTACTTC. J is TRBJ2-7 and V is TRBV5-1, with 7 bases fitting TRBD1. The germline V gene encodes CDR1 SGHRS and CDR2 YFSETQ. The junction had 10 bases not matched to a gene; V was cut back by 0 bases and J by 4 bases. The CDR3 totals 16 residues.

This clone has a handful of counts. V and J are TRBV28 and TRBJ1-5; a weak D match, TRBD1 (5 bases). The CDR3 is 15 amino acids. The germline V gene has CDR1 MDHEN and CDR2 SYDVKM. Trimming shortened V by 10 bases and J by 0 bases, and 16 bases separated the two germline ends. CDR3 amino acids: CAILLRGSSNQPQHF. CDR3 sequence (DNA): TGTGCCATACTTCTTCGGGGGTCTAGCAATCAGCCCCAGCATTTT.